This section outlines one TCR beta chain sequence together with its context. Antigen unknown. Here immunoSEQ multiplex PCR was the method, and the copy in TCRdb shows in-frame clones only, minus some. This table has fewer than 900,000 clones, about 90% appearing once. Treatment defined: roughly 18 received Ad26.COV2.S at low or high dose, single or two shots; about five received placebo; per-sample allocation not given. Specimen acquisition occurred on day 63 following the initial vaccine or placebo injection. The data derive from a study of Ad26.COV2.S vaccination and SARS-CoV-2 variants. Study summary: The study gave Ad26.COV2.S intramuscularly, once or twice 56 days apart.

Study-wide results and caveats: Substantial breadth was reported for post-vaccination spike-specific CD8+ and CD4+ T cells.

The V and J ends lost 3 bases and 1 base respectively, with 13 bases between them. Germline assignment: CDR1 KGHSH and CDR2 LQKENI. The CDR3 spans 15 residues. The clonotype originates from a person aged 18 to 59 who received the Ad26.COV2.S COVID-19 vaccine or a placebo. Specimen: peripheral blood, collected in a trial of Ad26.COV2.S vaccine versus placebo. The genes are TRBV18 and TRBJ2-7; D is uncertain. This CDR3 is CASSPVWDGSYEQYF. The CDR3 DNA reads TGTGCCAGCTCACCCGTGTGGGATGGGTCCTACGAGCAGTACTTC.